These 23 T cell receptor beta chains were sequenced from one sample in a study of identical twins. TCRdb redid the calling of the 5' RACE reads with MiXCR, one entry per CDR3 protein. This repertoire shows 450,000 or so distinct CDR3 sequences, approximately 15% found once; its top ten account for 0.52%. This sample also belongs to another study, concerning yellow fever vaccine responses in identical twins.

Sequencing used CD4+ T cells sorted from blood. Receptors were obtained from a woman aged 18-29 years in good health.

This clonotype was counted between two and nine times. The chain couples TRBV7-2 to TRBJ2-7, with TRBD1 matching 7 bases. Germline CDR1 and CDR2: SGHTA and FQGNSA. V lost 3 bases to trimming and J lost 0 bases; unmatched junction nucleotides: 2. The CDR3 consists of 14 residues. The DNA for the CDR3 is TGTGCCAGCAGCTTGGGGACAGACTCCTACGAGCAGTACTTC. Translated, it gives CASSLGTDSYEQYF.

This clonotype has only a few counts. The chain has TRBV6-2 or TRBV6-3 and TRBJ2-3; D is unresolved. The CDR3 runs to 15 residues. Germline CDR1 and CDR2: MNHEY and SVGEGT. V was clipped by 0 bases and J by 0 bases, with 7 bases between them. CDR3 sequence: CASSYSTESTDTQYF. In DNA form, the CDR3 reads TGTGCCAGCAGTTACTCTACGGAAAGCACAGATACGCAGTATTTT.

The table lists this clonotype with a few counts. In DNA, the CDR3 is TGCGCCAGCAGCCTAATCTCACAGGGAACCGGGGAGCTGTTTTTT. The encoded protein is CASSLISQGTGELFF. This rearrangement joins TRBV5-1 to TRBJ2-2, with TRBD1 as a possible D gene (6 bases). Trimming shortened V by 4 bases and J by 5 bases, and 15 bases separated the two germline ends. The germline V gene encodes CDR1 SGHRS and CDR2 YFSETQ. CDR3 length: 15 amino acids. Full variable domain (missing parts from reference TRBV5-1 and TRBJ2-2): KAGVTQTPRYLIKTRGQQVTLSCSPISGHRSVSWYQQTPGQGLQFLFEYFSETQRNKGNFPGRFSGRQFSNSRSEMNVSTLELGDSALYLCASSLISQGTGELFFGEGSRLTVL.

V and J are TRBV6-1 and TRBJ2-3; D remains ambiguous. V was pared by 6 bases and J by 0 bases, with 7 bases between. The CDR3 is 13 amino acids. Germline CDR1 and CDR2: MNHNS and SASEGT. The CDR3 protein is CASRGSSTDTQYF. The CDR3 bases are TGTGCCAGCAGGGGGTCTAGCACAGATACGCAGTATTTT.

This clonotype was detected only a few times. The gene calls are TRBV20-1 and TRBJ2-3, with 7 bases lining up with TRBD2. Unmatched junction bases numbered 9, after V lost 0 bases and J lost 3 bases. Germline V gene data show CDR1 as DFQATT and CDR2 as SNEGSKA (reference sequence). CDR3 size: 16 residues. CDR3 region: CSARDTQRGRTDTQYF. The CDR3 nucleotides read TGCAGTGCTAGAGATACCCAGCGGGGAAGAACAGATACGCAGTATTTT.

This sequence joins TRBV6-1 and TRBJ2-1; 7 bases are a match to TRBD1. Germline CDR1 reads MNHNS; CDR2 reads SASEGT. This CDR3 spans 15 amino acids. Germline trimming cut 5 bases from V and 4 bases from J; bases unmatched to any gene: 8. CDR3 DNA: TGTGCCAGCAGTAAATCCGGGACAGATTACAATGAGCAGTTCTTC. Its translation is CASSKSGTDYNEQFF.

The sample holds many counts of this clonotype. The V call is TRBV29-1, the J call TRBJ2-7, with TRBD2 as a possible D gene (6 bases). The CDR3 loop spans 15 amino acids. Germline CDR1 and CDR2: SQVTM and ANQGSEA. Trimming took 0 bases from V and 4 from J, leaving 16 bases between them. The CDR3, as DNA: TGCAGCGTTGAAGATCCCGCCGGGGCGGGGTACGAGCAGTACTTC. Translating it yields CSVEDPAGAGYEQYF.

This clonotype was seen at least ten times. V usage is TRBV5-1 and J usage is TRBJ2-1; 12 nucleotides line up with TRBD2. CDR1 is SGHRS, CDR2 YFSETQ, per germline. The CDR3 length is 15 residues. Unmatched junction bases numbered 4, after V lost 0 bases and J lost 9 bases. The CDR3 DNA is TGCGCCAGCAGCTTGGAACTAGCGGGAGGATCTGAGCAGTTCTTC. Amino acid sequence: CASSLELAGGSEQFF.

This clonotype came up a few times. The V gene is TRBV2, the J gene TRBJ1-2; 8 bases are a match to TRBD1. The V gene end was trimmed by 3 bases and the J gene end by 4 bases; junction bases not matched to a gene: 7. Germline assignment: CDR1 SNHLY and CDR2 FYNNEI. The CDR3 is 15 residues long. CDR3 coding DNA: TGTGCCAGCAGTGAGGGGACAGGACCTAGCTATGGCTACACCTTC. Translation: CASSEGTGPSYGYTF.

This clonotype was recorded a few times. V gene TRBV18 combines with J gene TRBJ2-5, with TRBD2 identical over 7 bases. Germline CDR1 and CDR2: KGHSH and LQKENI. This CDR3 is 14 amino acids long. Losses at the gene ends were 3 bases for V and 5 bases for J; bases not matched to a gene: 6. The CDR3 reads CASSPAGLTETQYF. The CDR3 bases are TGTGCCAGCTCACCCGCGGGACTAACGGAGACCCAGTACTTC.

The chain combines TRBV9 with TRBJ2-2; the D gene is possibly TRBD2 (5 bases). The CDR3 spans 15 residues. Germline lookup yields CDR1 SGDLS and CDR2 YYNGEE. Trimming stripped 0 bases from V and 7 bases from J, with 13 bases between. CDR3 DNA: TGTGCCAGCAGCGTAGAAGGACTTTCGGGCGGGGAGCTGTTTTTT. Amino acid sequence: CASSVEGLSGGELFF.

In this sample, this clonotype turned up a few times. The rearrangement links TRBV19 to TRBJ2-3, with D possibly being TRBD1 (5 bases). Germline values: CDR1 LNHDA, CDR2 SQIVND (reference sequence). The CDR3 sequence is 14 residues long. V lost 5 bases and J lost 0, with 9 bases in between. The CDR3 coding sequence is TGTGCCAGTAGTGCGACAGCGAGCACAGATACGCAGTATTTT. It specifies CASSATASTDTQYF.

This clonotype was seen only a few times. This chain connects TRBV20-1 to TRBJ2-1, with a possible D match to TRBD2 (5 bases). Per the germline V gene, CDR1 is DFQATT and CDR2 is SNEGSKA (reference sequence). The CDR3 loop spans 14 amino acids. Here the CDR3 reads CSLEGGSMGNEQFF. CDR3 coding DNA: TGCAGCCTTGAGGGCGGCTCCATGGGGAATGAGCAGTTCTTC.

This clonotype was counted between two and nine times. The rearrangement links TRBV7-8 to TRBJ2-7, with 9 nucleotides matching TRBD2. CDR3 length equals 14 residues. After removal of 5 bases from V and 6 bases from J, the junction contained 8 bases not matched to a gene. CDR1 SGHVS and CDR2 FQNEAQ come from the germline V gene. This CDR3 is CASSPSGKWFEQYF. Here the CDR3 DNA reads TGTGCCAGCAGCCCTAGCGGGAAGTGGTTCGAGCAGTACTTC. Using reference TRBV7-8 and TRBJ2-7 for the parts outside the CDR3, the full variable domain is GAGVSQSPRYKVAKRGQDVALRCDPISGHVSLFWYQQALGQGPEFLTYFQNEAQLDKSGLPSDRFFAERPEGSVSTLKIQRTQQEDSAVYLCASSPSGKWFEQYFGPGTRLTVT.

This clonotype was seen a few times. The chain carries TRBV20-1 and TRBJ1-1; D gene uncertain. Looked up from germline, CDR1 is DFQATT and CDR2 is SNEGSKA (reference sequence). The germline V and J ends were trimmed by 6 bases and 5 bases, with 16 bases remaining between them. CDR3 length: 13 amino acids. CDR3 DNA: TGCAGTGCCTCTAGGTACAGAGAGACTGAAGCTTTCTTT. Protein product: CSASRYRETEAFF.

This clonotype appeared many times. The CDR3 spells CASSYKGLQSSYEQYF. The DNA for the CDR3 is TGTGCCAGCAGCTACAAGGGACTCCAAAGCTCCTACGAGCAGTACTTC. J is TRBJ2-7 and V is TRBV7-9; possible D gene TRBD2, 6 bases. Germline V gene data show CDR1 as SEHNR and CDR2 as FQNEAQ (reference sequence). This CDR3 contains 16 residues. Trimming cost V 4 bases and J 0 bases, with 16 bases left between them.

This clonotype was seen more than once but under ten times. The chain couples TRBV29-1 to TRBJ2-7, with 8 bases matching TRBD1. The CDR3 is 13 amino acids. Trimming removed 8 bases from V and 6 bases from J; junction bases left unmatched: 12. The germline V gene has CDR1 SQVTM and CDR2 ANQGSEA. CDR3 DNA: TGCAGCATAGGAGAGACAGGGGCGGGCGAGCAGTACTTC. Translated, it gives CSIGETGAGEQYF.

As DNA, the CDR3 is TGTGCCAGCAGTTTCGGACGCCGCACTGAAGCTTTCTTT. It translates to CASSFGRRTEAFF. The rearrangement links TRBV27 to TRBJ1-1; D gene unclear. This CDR3 is built from 13 residues. Germline CDR1 is MNHEY and CDR2 is SMNVEV (reference sequence). V dropped 3 bases and J dropped 4 bases, with 9 bases sitting between them.

This clonotype was found a few times. The rearrangement uses TRBV18 and TRBJ2-7, with 10 bases aligning to TRBD1. Germline CDR1 KGHSH, CDR2 LQKENI. This CDR3 comprises 15 residues. With V trimmed by 4 bases and J by 5 bases, 8 bases remained unmatched. DNA for the CDR3: TGTGCCAGCTCACAACCGGGACAGGGGTTCCACGAGCAGTACTTC. Its protein product is CASSQPGQGFHEQYF.

The table lists this clonotype with a few counts. The rearrangement uses TRBV29-1 and TRBJ2-1; weak D call: TRBD2 (5 bases). Germline CDR1 SQVTM, CDR2 ANQGSEA. The length of the CDR3 is 12 residues. Between the trimmed V and J ends, which lost 8 bases and 9 bases, there was a span of 17 bases. CDR3 sequence (DNA): TGCAGCTCTCGGACCCTAGGGAGTGAGCAGTTCTTC. Its translation is CSSRTLGSEQFF.

This clonotype was observed a handful of times. J is TRBJ2-5 and V is TRBV4-3; the D is unclear. The germline CDR1 and CDR2 sequences are LGHNA and YSLEER. The germline V and J ends were trimmed by 1 base and 3 bases, with 9 bases remaining between them. There are 14 residues in the CDR3. CDR3 amino acids: CASSQVTTEETQYF. CDR3 DNA: TGCGCCAGCAGCCAAGTGACCACGGAAGAGACCCAGTACTTC.

This clonotype was seen more than once but under ten times. The V gene is TRBV27, the J gene TRBJ2-7, with 10 positions matching TRBD2. The V gene end was trimmed by 0 bases and the J gene end by 2 bases; junction bases not matched to a gene: 10. This CDR3 contains 18 residues. Germline V gene lookup returns CDR1 MNHEY and CDR2 SMNVEV (reference sequence). Here the CDR3 reads CASSLSLPRTSGAYEQYF. CDR3 nucleotide sequence: TGTGCCAGCAGTTTATCCCTACCGCGGACTAGCGGTGCCTACGAGCAGTACTTC.

This clonotype was seen only a few times. The rearrangement links TRBV19 to TRBJ2-2; D may be TRBD1 (6 bases). V was cut by 3 bases and J by 4 bases, with 9 bases left in between. This CDR3 is built from 14 residues. Germline CDR1 is LNHDA and CDR2 is SQIVND (reference sequence). CDR3 nucleotide sequence: TGTGCCAGTAGTATGGGGACAACCACCGGGGAGCTGTTTTTT. Protein product: CASSMGTTTGELFF.